These 3 T cell receptor beta chains were all obtained from the same sample, sequenced in a study of graft-versus-host responses after intestinal transplantation. These receptors are not linked to any known antigen. Libraries were prepared by immunoSEQ multiplex PCR; TCRdb keeps only in-frame clonotypes and omits some of them. Here the sample spans tens of thousands of clones, nearly 95% being singletons. The sample here was unstimulated CD8+ T cells sorted from spleen or lymph node cells, taken before transplant. Every receptor here comes from a human donor who was the organ donor for an intestinal transplant.

CDR3: CASRGDHSYEQYF. The CDR3 bases are TGTGCCAGTAGAGGGGACCATTCCTACGAGCAGTACTTC. The rearrangement joins TRBV19 to TRBJ2-7; D may correspond to TRBD1 or TRBD2 (5 bases each). Germline V CDR1 and CDR2: LNHDA, SQIVND (reference sequence). The CDR3 length is 13 residues. Trimming removed 6 bases at V and 1 base at J, with 10 bases between.

The chain employs TRBV19 and TRBJ2-2; D remains ambiguous. CDR1 and CDR2 (germline): LNHDA, SQIVND (reference sequence). The CDR3 extends over 12 amino acids. V lost 9 bases and J 3 bases, leaving 8 bases between the germline ends. CDR3 DNA sequence: TGTGCCAGCCTTTCTTACACCGGGGAGCTGTTTTTT. This translates into CASLSYTGELFF.

The chain carries TRBV5-4 and TRBJ1-2; a weak D match, TRBD1 (6 bases). CDR3 length equals 13 residues. Germline assignment: CDR1 SGHNT and CDR2 YYREEE (reference sequence). V lost 3 bases, J lost 6 bases, and 12 bases lay in between. The CDR3 here is CASSSRGGNGYTF. CDR3 nucleotide sequence: TGTGCCAGCAGCTCCAGGGGAGGTAATGGCTACACCTTC. The full variable domain, rest sourced from reference TRBV5-4 and TRBJ1-2, is ETGVTQSPTHLIKTRGQQVTLRCSSQSGHNTVSWYQQALGQGPQFIFQYYREEENGRGNFPPRFSGLQFPNYSSELNVNALELDDSALYLCASSSRGGNGYTFGSGTRLTVV.